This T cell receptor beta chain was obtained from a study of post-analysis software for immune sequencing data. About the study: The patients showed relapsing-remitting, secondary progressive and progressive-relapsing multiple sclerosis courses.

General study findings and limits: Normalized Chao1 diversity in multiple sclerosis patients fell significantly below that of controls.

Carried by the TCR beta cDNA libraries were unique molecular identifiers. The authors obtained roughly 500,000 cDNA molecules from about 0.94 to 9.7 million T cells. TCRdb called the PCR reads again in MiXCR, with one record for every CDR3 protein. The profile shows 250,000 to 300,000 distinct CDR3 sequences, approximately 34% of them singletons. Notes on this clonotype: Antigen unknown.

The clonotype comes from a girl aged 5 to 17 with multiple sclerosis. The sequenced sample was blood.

CDR3 protein: CASSLGGQGRYNEQFF. The CDR3 DNA reads TGTGCCAGCAGCTTAGGGGGACAGGGACGCTACAATGAGCAGTTCTTC. The chain has TRBV7-6 and TRBJ2-1; TRBD1 agrees at 9 bases. Losses at the gene ends were 1 base for V and 3 bases for J; bases not matched to a gene: 4. This CDR3 is 16 amino acids long. Germline CDR1 SGHVS, CDR2 FNYEAQ.